Below are 11 T cell receptor beta chains sequenced from a single sample in a study of shared clonotypes between healthy human individuals. Sequencing was performed with immunoSEQ multiplex PCR; in TCRdb, only in-frame clones are kept and a portion is missing. The data contain about 710,000 clones, around three quarters of them singletons. The sample taken for sequencing was memory CD4+ T cells sorted from blood. As for subset: CD45RA-negative fraction. The receptor set was obtained from a woman between 25 and 40 years old in good health.

The V call is TRBV6-5, the J call TRBJ1-5; 10 bases fit TRBD1. Trimming removed 6 bases from V and 4 bases from J; junction bases left unmatched: 6. CDR3 size: 15 residues. Germline CDR1 MNHEY, CDR2 SVGAGI. The CDR3 reads CASRATGGMNQPQHF. The CDR3 DNA is TGTGCCAGCAGGGCGACAGGGGGCATGAATCAGCCCCAGCATTTT.

The chain combines TRBV2 with TRBJ2-7; tentatively, D is TRBD2 (5 bases). Trimming took 6 bases from V and 0 from J, leaving 12 bases between them. The CDR3 extends over 14 amino acids. In germline, CDR1 is SNHLY, CDR2 FYNNEI. The CDR3 is CASRPDSSSYEQYF. CDR3 bases: TGTGCCAGCAGACCGGACTCGAGCTCCTACGAGCAGTACTTC. The whole variable domain, filled in from reference TRBV2 and TRBJ2-7, reads EPEVTQTPSHQVTQMGQEVILRCVPISNHLYFYWYRQILGQKVEFLVSFYNNEISEKSEIFDDQFSVERPDGSNFTLKIRSTKLEDSAMYFCASRPDSSSYEQYFGPGTRLTVT.

The chain employs TRBV4-1 and TRBJ2-7; 8 nucleotides match TRBD2. Germline CDR1 MGHRA, CDR2 YSYEKL. V shed 4 bases and J 0 bases; nucleotides not matched to a gene: 8. This CDR3 region has 16 residues. The CDR3 loop reads CASSRLAGGPSYEQYF. The CDR3 coding sequence is TGCGCCAGCAGCCGTCTTGCGGGAGGCCCCTCCTACGAGCAGTACTTC.

Many counts were recorded for this clone. The chain is built from TRBV6-5 and TRBJ2-1; no definite D call. Per germline, CDR1 MNHEY and CDR2 SVGAGI. The CDR3 length is 13 residues. V was clipped by 4 bases and J by 9 bases, with 13 bases between them. The CDR3 protein is CASSSIRLGEQFF. The CDR3 coding sequence is TGTGCCAGCAGTTCCATTCGCCTCGGTGAGCAGTTCTTC.

In this sample, this clone turned up once. The chain carries TRBV11-2 and TRBJ1-2, with D unresolved. Germline V CDR1 and CDR2: SGHAT, FQNNGV. The CDR3 runs to 14 residues. V was cut by 2 bases and J by 5 bases, with 12 bases left in between. CDR3: CASSLFGQNYGYTF. Here the CDR3 DNA reads TGTGCCAGCAGCTTATTTGGTCAGAATTATGGCTACACCTTC.

The chain couples TRBV4-2 to TRBJ2-3; D might be TRBD2 (6 bases). The CDR3 totals 15 residues. Germline values: CDR1 LGHNA, CDR2 YNFKEQ. V was cut by 0 bases and J by 5 bases, with 12 bases left in between. The CDR3 nucleotides read TGTGCCAGCAGCCAAGAAGGTGGGAGGCGAGATACGCAGTATTTT. This translates into CASSQEGGRRDTQYF.

V usage is TRBV4-1 and J usage is TRBJ2-3; 15 bases line up with TRBD2. The germline V gene has CDR1 MGHRA and CDR2 YSYEKL. CDR3 length equals 17 residues. After removal of 2 bases from V and 3 bases from J, the junction contained 3 bases not matched to a gene. CDR3 residues: CASSQSGTSGRTDTQYF. CDR3 DNA sequence: TGCGCCAGCAGCCAATCCGGGACTAGCGGGAGGACAGATACGCAGTATTTT.

The rearrangement joins TRBV5-1 to TRBJ2-1; D unclear. The V gene lost 5 bases and the J gene lost 0 bases, with 9 bases spanning the gap. There are 14 residues in the CDR3. The germline V gene encodes CDR1 SGHRS and CDR2 YFSETQ. CDR3 DNA sequence: TGCGCCAGCAGGGTCTATAGCTCCTACAATGAGCAGTTCTTC. Residues: CASRVYSSYNEQFF.

The gene calls are TRBV4-1 and TRBJ2-1, with 9 bases that match TRBD2. V lost 0 bases and J lost 9; bases outside the gene matches: 12. Germline V CDR1 and CDR2: MGHRA, YSYEKL. The CDR3 is made up of 17 amino acids. The CDR3 loop is CASSQDPAGGPIREQFF. CDR3 bases: TGCGCCAGCAGCCAAGATCCGGCGGGAGGGCCTATACGTGAGCAGTTCTTC.

The genes are TRBV9 and TRBJ2-3, with a tentative D call TRBD2 (5 bases). CDR3 length: 15 residues. Germline CDR1 reads SGDLS; CDR2 reads YYNGEE. The V end lost 0 bases, the J end lost 7 bases, and 15 bases lay between the germline ends. This CDR3 is CASSVGGAAHHTQYF. CDR3 DNA: TGTGCCAGCAGCGTAGGGGGAGCCGCACACCATACGCAGTATTTT.

The chain uses TRBV27 and TRBJ2-5; possibly TRBD1 or TRBD2 for D (5 bases each). Germline values: CDR1 MNHEY, CDR2 SMNVEV (reference sequence). The CDR3 loop spans 13 amino acids. Trimming took off 5 bases at V and 5 bases at J, with 12 bases between the two ends. The CDR3 is CASSTRGRETQYF. Written as DNA, the CDR3 is TGTGCCAGCAGTACCCGGGGCCGGGAGACCCAGTACTTC.